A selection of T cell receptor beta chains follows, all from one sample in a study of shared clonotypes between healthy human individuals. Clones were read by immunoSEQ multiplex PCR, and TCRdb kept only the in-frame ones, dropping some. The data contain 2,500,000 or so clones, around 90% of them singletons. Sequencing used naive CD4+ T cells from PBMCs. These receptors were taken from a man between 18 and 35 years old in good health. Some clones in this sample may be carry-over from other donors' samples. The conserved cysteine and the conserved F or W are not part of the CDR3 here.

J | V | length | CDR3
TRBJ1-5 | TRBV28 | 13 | ASRLRVIGVQPQH
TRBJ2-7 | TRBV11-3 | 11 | ASSLRTGHEQY
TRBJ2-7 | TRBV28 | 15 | ASSSPSDRGTGYEQY
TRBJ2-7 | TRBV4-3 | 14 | ASSQADRGVTYEQY
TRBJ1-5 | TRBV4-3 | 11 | ASSPQRNQPQH
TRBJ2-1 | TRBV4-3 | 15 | ASSHPPGAGGPSGQF
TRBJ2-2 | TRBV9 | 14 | ASSKETSVGTGELF
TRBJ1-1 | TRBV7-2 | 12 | ASSPRTGFTEAF
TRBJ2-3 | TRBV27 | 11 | ASSYQSTDTQY
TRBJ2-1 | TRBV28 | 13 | ASSPSDGRRGEQF